The 2 T cell receptor beta chains presented below share a single source sample, sequenced in a study of blood T cell repertoires in COVID-19. The repertoire was sequenced with immunoSEQ multiplex PCR; TCRdb's copy has only in-frame clones and lacks some. The table records about 340,000 clones, around 82% of them present only once. Sequenced: peripheral blood. These receptor sequences come from a man aged 25-40 years with active or convalescent COVID-19.

The chain couples TRBV7-8 to TRBJ2-5, with TRBD2 identical over 7 bases. Germline CDR1 reads SGHVS; CDR2 reads FQNEAQ. The V and J ends lost 1 base and 4 bases, in that order; junction bases with no gene match: 3. The CDR3 contains 14 residues. The CDR3 region has the DNA TGTGCCAGCAGCTTAGTGGGAGGGCCAGAGACCCAGTACTTC. Protein product: CASSLVGGPETQYF.

CDR3 DNA sequence: TGCGCCAGCAGCCAAGATATGGGCAGAAACACTGAAGCTTTCTTT. Translating gives CASSQDMGRNTEAFF. This chain links TRBV4-3 with TRBJ1-1; D is undetermined. Trimming took 0 bases from V and 2 from J, leaving 10 bases between them. The V gene's germline CDR1 is LGHNA and CDR2 YSLEER. CDR3 length: 15 amino acids.